One T cell receptor beta chain is described in this entry. Its antigen is still unknown. This sample is drawn from a study of STAT5B mutations in CD4+ large granular lymphocyte leukemia. Looking at the study overall: The CDR3 'QG' motif was associated with a particular HLA allele among healthy donors. Study results and limitations: TRBV06-family usage was enriched in top patient clones (8/27) versus controls (2/35).

The CDR3 totals 14 residues. Germline CDR1 reads SGHDT; CDR2 reads YYEEEE. V shed 4 bases, J shed 4 bases, and the junction held 4 bases outside the gene matches. Some clones are missing from TCRdb's copy, which holds only in-frame ones; the method was immunoSEQ multiplex PCR. The table has roughly 30,000 clones, about 90% seen once. The sample comprised CD4+ T cells from blood buffy coats. The origin of this receptor is a human donor in good health. The genes are TRBV5-6 and TRBJ2-3; 9 bases fit TRBD1. The CDR3 DNA is TGTGCCAGCAGCGGACAGGGGTCGGCAGATACGCAGTATTTT. Its translation is CASSGQGSADTQYF.